These 5 T cell receptor beta chains were all obtained from the same sample, sequenced in a study of T-cell memory formation after mild COVID-19. TCRdb independently ran MiXCR on the 5' RACE reads; one entry per CDR3 protein. The sample holds over 450,000 distinct CDR3 sequences, roughly 22% seen once. The source material was PBMCs or a T cell subset sorted from them (not recorded which). The receptors were sampled from an adult woman who had mild COVID-19 (a few samples of this study predate the infection). Cell type and time point are not known.

This chain joins TRBV5-4 and TRBJ2-3; 9 bases line up with TRBD2. V shed 4 bases and J 0 bases; nucleotides not matched to a gene: 12. The CDR3 totals 18 residues. Germline-derived CDR1 and CDR2 are SGHNT and YYREEE (reference sequence). CDR3 coding DNA: TGTGCCAGCAGCCAGGGACCTAGCGGGGACCTTAGCACAGATACGCAGTATTTT. Translated, it gives CASSQGPSGDLSTDTQYF.

The chain couples TRBV20-1 to TRBJ1-5, with a tentative D call TRBD1 (5 bases). In germline, CDR1 is DFQATT, CDR2 SNEGSKA (reference sequence). The CDR3 is made up of 15 amino acids. The V end lost 2 bases, the J end lost 7 bases, and 18 bases lay between the germline ends. The CDR3 region is CSARRWTPSGQPQHF. Written as DNA, the CDR3 is TGCAGTGCTAGAAGGTGGACTCCTTCAGGGCAGCCCCAGCATTTT.

This clonotype occurred a few times. The J gene is TRBJ1-1, the V gene TRBV7-2; 7 nucleotides line up with TRBD1. Unmatched junction bases numbered 7, after V lost 1 base and J lost 8 bases. The CDR3 totals 14 residues. Per germline, CDR1 SGHTA and CDR2 FQGNSA. CDR3 protein: CASSLVVQGQEAFF. CDR3 sequence (DNA): TGTGCCAGCAGCTTAGTGGTACAGGGGCAAGAAGCTTTCTTT. Together with reference TRBV7-2 and TRBJ1-1, the CDR3 gives the full variable domain: GAGVSQSPSNKVTEKGKDVELRCDPISGHTALYWYRQSLGQGLEFLIYFQGNSAPDKSGLPSDRFSAERTGGSVSTLTIQRTQQEDSAVYLCASSLVVQGQEAFFGQGTRLTVV.

In DNA form, the CDR3 reads TGTGCCAGCAGACTTGGTCGTAGCACTGAAGCTTTCTTT. Translation: CASRLGRSTEAFF. The chain links TRBV6-2 or TRBV6-3 to TRBJ1-1; D unclear. The CDR3 extends over 13 amino acids. Germline V lookup: CDR1 MNHEY, CDR2 SVGEGT. V was clipped by 6 bases and J by 4 bases, with 12 bases between them.

The CDR3 coding sequence is TGTGCCAGCAGTTCCGCCGGGACTCTTTTTTACAATGAGCAGTTCTTC. This codes for CASSSAGTLFYNEQFF. The chain uses TRBV27 and TRBJ2-1; perhaps TRBD2 as D (6 bases). The germline V gene encodes CDR1 MNHEY and CDR2 SMNVEV (reference sequence). V gave up 4 bases and J gave up 4 bases, with 17 bases separating them. This CDR3 is built from 16 residues.